The TCR beta chain described here comes from a study of brain T cells in children with intractable seizures. General study results and limits: Patients' HCMV serostatus was unknown; virus specificity rests on CDR3 similarity alone. Pre- and post-surgery blood differed in depth, so pre-surgery absences may be undersampling.

Specified time point: blood from clinic visit 5 months post-surgery; TSC patient then seizure free. Only cases whose brain tissue showed the highest T cell transcript signatures were sequenced. Pre-surgery treatment included at least one anti-epileptic drug. With regard to this clone: What it recognizes is unknown.

The CDR3 is 15 residues long. The germline CDR1 and CDR2 sequences are SQVTM and ANQGSEA. Trimming at V came to 7 bases and at J to 0 bases, leaving 9 bases not matched to a gene. The assay was immunoSEQ multiplex PCR, and TCRdb's table has in-frame clones only and misses some. The sample records 300,000 to 400,000 clones, 93% being singletons. Sequenced material: peripheral blood, taken more than 4 months after surgery. This TCR was sampled from a boy under two years old with tuberous sclerosis and intractable seizures. The chain couples TRBV29-1 to TRBJ2-7, with TRBD1 matching 10 bases. The CDR3 DNA reads TGCAGCGCGATCCCGGGACAGGGGTCCTCCTACGAGCAGTACTTC. Protein sequence: CSAIPGQGSSYEQYF.